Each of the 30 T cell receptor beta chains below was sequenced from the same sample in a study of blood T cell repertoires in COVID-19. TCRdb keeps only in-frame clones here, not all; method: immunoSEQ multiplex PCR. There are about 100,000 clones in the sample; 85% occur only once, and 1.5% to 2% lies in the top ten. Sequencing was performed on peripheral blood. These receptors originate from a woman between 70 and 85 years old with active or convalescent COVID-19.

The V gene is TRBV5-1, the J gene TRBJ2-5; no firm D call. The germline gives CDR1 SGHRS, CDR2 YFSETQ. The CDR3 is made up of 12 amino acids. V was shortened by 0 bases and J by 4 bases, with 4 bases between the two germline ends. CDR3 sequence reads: CASSLDRETQYF. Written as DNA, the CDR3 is TGCGCCAGCAGCTTGGATAGAGAGACCCAGTACTTC.

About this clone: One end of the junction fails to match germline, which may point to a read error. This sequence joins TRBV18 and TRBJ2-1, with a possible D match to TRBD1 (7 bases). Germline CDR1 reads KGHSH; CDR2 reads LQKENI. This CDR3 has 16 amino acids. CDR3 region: CASSPLGGTANNEQFF. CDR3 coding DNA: TGTGCCAGCTCCCCACTGGGCGGGACAGCCAACAATGAGCAGTTCTTC.

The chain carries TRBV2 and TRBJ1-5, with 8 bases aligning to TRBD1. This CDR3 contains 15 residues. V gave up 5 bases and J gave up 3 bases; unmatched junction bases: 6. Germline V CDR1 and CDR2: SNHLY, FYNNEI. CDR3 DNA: TGTGCCAGCAGTAGGAGGACAGGGTTCAATCAGCCCCAGCATTTT. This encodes CASSRRTGFNQPQHF.

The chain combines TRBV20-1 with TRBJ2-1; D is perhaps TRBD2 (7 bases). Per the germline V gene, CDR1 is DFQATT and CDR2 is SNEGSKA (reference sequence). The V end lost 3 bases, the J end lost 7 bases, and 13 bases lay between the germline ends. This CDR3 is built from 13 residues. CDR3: CSASPGGRNEQFF. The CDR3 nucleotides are TGCAGTGCTAGTCCCGGGGGGCGGAATGAGCAGTTCTTC.

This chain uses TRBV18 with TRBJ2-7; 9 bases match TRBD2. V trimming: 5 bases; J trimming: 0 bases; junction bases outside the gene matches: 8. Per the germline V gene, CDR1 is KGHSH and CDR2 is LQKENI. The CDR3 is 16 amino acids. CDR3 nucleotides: TGTGCCAGCTCAACAAAAGCGGGGGGTACCTCCTACGAGCAGTACTTC. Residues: CASSTKAGGTSYEQYF.

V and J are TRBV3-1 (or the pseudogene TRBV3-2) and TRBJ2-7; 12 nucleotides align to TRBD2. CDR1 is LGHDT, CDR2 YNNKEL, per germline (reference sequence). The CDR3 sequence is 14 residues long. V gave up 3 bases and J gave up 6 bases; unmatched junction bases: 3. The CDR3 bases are TGTGCCAGCAGCCAGAAGACTAGCGGGGGCGAGCAGTACTTC. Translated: CASSQKTSGGEQYF.

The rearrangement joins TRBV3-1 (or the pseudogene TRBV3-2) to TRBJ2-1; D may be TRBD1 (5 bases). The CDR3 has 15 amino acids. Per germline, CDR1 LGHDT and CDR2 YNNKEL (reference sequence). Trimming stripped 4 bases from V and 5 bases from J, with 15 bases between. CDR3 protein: CASSLRRQTNNEQFF. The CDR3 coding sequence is TGTGCCAGCAGCCTTCGTCGACAGACCAACAATGAGCAGTTCTTC.

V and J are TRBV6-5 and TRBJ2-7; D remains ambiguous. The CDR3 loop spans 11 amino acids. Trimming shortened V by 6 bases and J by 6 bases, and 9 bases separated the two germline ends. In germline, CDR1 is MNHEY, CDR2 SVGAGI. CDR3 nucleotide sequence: TGTGCCAGCAGACGCCCCGGCGAGCAGTACTTC. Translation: CASRRPGEQYF.

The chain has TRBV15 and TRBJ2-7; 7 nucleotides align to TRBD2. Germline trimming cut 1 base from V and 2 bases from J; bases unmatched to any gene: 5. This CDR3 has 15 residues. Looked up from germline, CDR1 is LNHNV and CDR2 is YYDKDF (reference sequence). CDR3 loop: CATSRAGTKTYEQYF. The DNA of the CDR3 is TGTGCCACCAGCAGAGCCGGGACTAAGACCTACGAGCAGTACTTC.

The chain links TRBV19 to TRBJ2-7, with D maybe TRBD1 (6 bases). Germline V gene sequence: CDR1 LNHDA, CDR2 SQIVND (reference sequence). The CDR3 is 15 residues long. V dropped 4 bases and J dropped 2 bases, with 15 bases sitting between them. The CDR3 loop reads CASSTKGVWAYEQYF. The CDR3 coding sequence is TGTGCCAGTAGTACTAAGGGGGTATGGGCCTACGAGCAGTACTTC.

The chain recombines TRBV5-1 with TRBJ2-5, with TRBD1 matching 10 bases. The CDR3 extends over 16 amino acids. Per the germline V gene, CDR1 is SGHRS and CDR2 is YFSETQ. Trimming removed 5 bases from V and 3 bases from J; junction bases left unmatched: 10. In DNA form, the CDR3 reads TGCGCCAGCAGGAAGATCACCGGGACAGGGGAAGAGACCCAGTACTTC. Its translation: CASRKITGTGEETQYF.

This CDR3 is CAIWGGNNEQFF. CDR3 in DNA: TGTGCCATCTGGGGAGGGAACAATGAGCAGTTCTTC. The chain recombines TRBV10-3 with TRBJ2-1; 7 bases match TRBD2. Trimming at V came to 8 bases and at J to 5 bases, leaving 3 bases not matched to a gene. The CDR3 is 12 residues long. Germline CDR1 is ENHRY and CDR2 is SYGVKD.

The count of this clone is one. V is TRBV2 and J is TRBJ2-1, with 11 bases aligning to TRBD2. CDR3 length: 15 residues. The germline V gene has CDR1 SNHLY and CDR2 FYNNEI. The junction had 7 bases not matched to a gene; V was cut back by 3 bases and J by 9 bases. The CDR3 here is CASSERLAGSSEQFF. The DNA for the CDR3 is TGTGCCAGCAGTGAGAGACTAGCGGGATCTAGTGAGCAGTTCTTC.

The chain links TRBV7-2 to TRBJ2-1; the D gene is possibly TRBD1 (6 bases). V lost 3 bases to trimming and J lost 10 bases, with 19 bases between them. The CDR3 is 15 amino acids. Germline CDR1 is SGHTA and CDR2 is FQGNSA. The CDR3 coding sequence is TGTGCCAGCAGCTTCTTGCTTAGGCAGGGGACGGAGCAGTTCTTC. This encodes CASSFLLRQGTEQFF.

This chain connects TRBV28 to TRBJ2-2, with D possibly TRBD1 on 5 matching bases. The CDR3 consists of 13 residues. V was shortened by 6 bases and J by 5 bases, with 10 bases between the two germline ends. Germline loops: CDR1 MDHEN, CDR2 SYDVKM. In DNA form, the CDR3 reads TGTGCCAGCAGGAGGCCAGGGACCGGGGAGCTGTTTTTT. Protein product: CASRRPGTGELFF.

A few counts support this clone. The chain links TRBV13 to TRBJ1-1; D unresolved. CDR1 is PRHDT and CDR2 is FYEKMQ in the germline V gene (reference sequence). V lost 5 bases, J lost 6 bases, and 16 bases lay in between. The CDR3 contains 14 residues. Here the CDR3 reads CASSPQEGDAEAFF. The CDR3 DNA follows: TGTGCCAGCAGCCCGCAGGAAGGTGACGCTGAAGCTTTCTTT.

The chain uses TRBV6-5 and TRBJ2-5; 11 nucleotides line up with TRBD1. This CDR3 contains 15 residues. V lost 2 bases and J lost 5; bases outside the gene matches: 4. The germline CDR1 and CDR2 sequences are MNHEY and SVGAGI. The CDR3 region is CASSYQDRGPETQYF. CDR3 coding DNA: TGTGCCAGCAGTTACCAGGACAGGGGGCCGGAGACCCAGTACTTC.

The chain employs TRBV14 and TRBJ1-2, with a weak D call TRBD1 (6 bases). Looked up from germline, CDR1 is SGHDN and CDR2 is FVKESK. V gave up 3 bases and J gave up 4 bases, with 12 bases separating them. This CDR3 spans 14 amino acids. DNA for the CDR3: TGTGCCAGCAGCCACCGGGACACAACCTATGGCTACACCTTC. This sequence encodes CASSHRDTTYGYTF.

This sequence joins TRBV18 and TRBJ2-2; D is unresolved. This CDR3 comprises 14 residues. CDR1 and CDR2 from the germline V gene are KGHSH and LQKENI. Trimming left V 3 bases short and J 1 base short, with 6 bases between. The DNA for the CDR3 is TGTGCCAGCTCACCGCCAGGGAACACCGGGGAGCTGTTTTTT. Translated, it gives CASSPPGNTGELFF. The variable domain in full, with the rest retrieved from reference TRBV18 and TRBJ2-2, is NAGVMQNPRHLVRRRGQEARLRCSPMKGHSHVYWYRQLPEEGLKFMVYLQKENIIDESGMPKERFSAEFPKEGPSILRIQQVVRGDSAAYFCASSPPGNTGELFFGEGSRLTVL.

DNA for the CDR3: TGTGCCACCAGTGATTTGGGTCCTATCGAGCAGTTCTTC. Translation: CATSDLGPIEQFF. J is TRBJ2-1 and V is TRBV24-1, with D unclear. Germline V gives CDR1 KGHDR, CDR2 SFDVKD. The CDR3 has 13 amino acids. The germline V and J ends were trimmed by 0 bases and 10 bases, with 9 bases remaining between them.

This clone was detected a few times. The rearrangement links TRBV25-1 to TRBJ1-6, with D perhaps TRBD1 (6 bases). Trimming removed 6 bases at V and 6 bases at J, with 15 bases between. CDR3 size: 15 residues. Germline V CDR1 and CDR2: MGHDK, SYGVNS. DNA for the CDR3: TGTGCCAGCAGGGAACAGGGTGTCGTTAATTCACCCCTCCACTTT. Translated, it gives CASREQGVVNSPLHF.

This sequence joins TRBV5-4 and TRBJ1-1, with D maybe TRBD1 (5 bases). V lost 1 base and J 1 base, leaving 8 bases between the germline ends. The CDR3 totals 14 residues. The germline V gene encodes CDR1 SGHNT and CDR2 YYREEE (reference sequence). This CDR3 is CASSLRQGNTEAFF. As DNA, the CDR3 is TGTGCCAGCAGCTTGCGGCAGGGGAACACTGAAGCTTTCTTT.

CDR3 in amino acids: CASSSVPGDIQYF. DNA for the CDR3: TGTGCCAGCAGCTCAGTCCCAGGGGACATTCAGTACTTC. The J gene is TRBJ2-4, the V gene TRBV7-8; TRBD1 is a possible D gene (6 bases). V was clipped by 4 bases and J by 8 bases, with 12 bases between them. The CDR3 contains 13 residues. Germline CDR1 SGHVS, CDR2 FQNEAQ. The full variable domain, with the rest looked up from reference TRBV7-8 and TRBJ2-4, is GAGVSQSPRYKVAKRGQDVALRCDPISGHVSLFWYQQALGQGPEFLTYFQNEAQLDKSGLPSDRFFAERPEGSVSTLKIQRTQQEDSAVYLCASSSVPGDIQYFGAGTRLSVL.

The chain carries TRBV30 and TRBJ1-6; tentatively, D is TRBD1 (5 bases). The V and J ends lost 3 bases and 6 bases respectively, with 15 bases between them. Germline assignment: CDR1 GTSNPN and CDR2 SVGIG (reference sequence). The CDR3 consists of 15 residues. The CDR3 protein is CAWRGPQGGNSPLHF. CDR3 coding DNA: TGTGCCTGGAGGGGCCCCCAGGGAGGTAATTCACCCCTCCACTTT.

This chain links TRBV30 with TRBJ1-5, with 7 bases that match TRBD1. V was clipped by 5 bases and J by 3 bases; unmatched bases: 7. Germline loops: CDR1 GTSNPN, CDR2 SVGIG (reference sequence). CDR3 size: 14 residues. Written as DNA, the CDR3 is TGTGCCTGGGAGGACAGGTACCTCAATCAGCCCCAGCATTTT. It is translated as CAWEDRYLNQPQHF.

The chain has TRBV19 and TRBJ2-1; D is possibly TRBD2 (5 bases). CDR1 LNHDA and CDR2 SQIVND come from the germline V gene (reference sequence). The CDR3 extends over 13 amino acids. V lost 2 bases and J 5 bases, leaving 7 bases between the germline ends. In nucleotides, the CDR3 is TGTGCCAGTAGTATAACTAGAGACAATGAGCAGTTCTTC. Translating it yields CASSITRDNEQFF.

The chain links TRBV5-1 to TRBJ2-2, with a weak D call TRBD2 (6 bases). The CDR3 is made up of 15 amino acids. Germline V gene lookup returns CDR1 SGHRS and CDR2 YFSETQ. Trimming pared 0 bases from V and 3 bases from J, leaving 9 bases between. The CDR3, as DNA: TGCGCCAGCAGCTTGGGCGGGGCTTACACCGGGGAGCTGTTTTTT. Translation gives CASSLGGAYTGELFF. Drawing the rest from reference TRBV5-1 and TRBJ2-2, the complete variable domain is KAGVTQTPRYLIKTRGQQVTLSCSPISGHRSVSWYQQTPGQGLQFLFEYFSETQRNKGNFPGRFSGRQFSNSRSEMNVSTLELGDSALYLCASSLGGAYTGELFFGEGSRLTVL.

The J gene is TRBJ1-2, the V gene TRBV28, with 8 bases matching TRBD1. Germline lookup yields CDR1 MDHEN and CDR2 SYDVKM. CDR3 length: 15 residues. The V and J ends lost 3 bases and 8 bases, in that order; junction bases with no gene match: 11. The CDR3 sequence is CASSLLAGGSWGYTF. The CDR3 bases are TGTGCCAGCAGTTTGTTGGCAGGGGGCAGTTGGGGCTACACCTTC.

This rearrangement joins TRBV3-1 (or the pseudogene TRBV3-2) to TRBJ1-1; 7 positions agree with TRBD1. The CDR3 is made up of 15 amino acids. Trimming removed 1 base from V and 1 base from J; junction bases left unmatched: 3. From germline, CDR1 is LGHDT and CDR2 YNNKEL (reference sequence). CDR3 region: CASSQGRQGNTEAFF. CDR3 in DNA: TGTGCCAGCAGCCAAGGTAGACAGGGGAACACTGAAGCTTTCTTT.

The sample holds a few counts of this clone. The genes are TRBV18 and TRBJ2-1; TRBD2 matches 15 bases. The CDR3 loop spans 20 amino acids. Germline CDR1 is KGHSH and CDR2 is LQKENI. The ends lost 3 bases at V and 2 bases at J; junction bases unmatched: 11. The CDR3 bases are TGTGCCAGCTCACCGCGGACTAGCGGGAGGGCCGACACGACCTACAATGAGCAGTTCTTC. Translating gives CASSPRTSGRADTTYNEQFF. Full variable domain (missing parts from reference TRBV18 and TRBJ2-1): NAGVMQNPRHLVRRRGQEARLRCSPMKGHSHVYWYRQLPEEGLKFMVYLQKENIIDESGMPKERFSAEFPKEGPSILRIQQVVRGDSAAYFCASSPRTSGRADTTYNEQFFGPGTRLTVL.